This TCR beta chain was profiled in a study of cytomegalovirus exposure and HLA in healthy donors. Study-wide results and limits: Most TCR sequences were seen very rarely across donors, but some public TCRs occurred in many. The number of N-insertions in an Asian-associated ancestry cluster was reportedly below the approximately 690-donor mean in a later analysis. Cytomegalovirus status, reportedly, was diagnosed with high specificity and sensitivity by the classifier.

For this clone: Antigen specificity is unknown.

A multiplex PCR was run with 60 Vbeta primers and 13 Jbeta primers. Measured with immunoSEQ multiplex PCR; TCRdb has only the in-frame clones, and not every one. The table includes 80,000 or so clones, 62% detected once. The length of the CDR3 is 16 residues. Germline-derived CDR1 and CDR2 are SNHLY and FYNNEI. V lost 7 bases and J lost 2; bases outside the gene matches: 13. The TCR was taken from a male donor in good health and CMV-seropositive. The rearrangement uses TRBV2 and TRBJ2-5; 7 nucleotides agree with TRBD1. The sequenced sample consisted of PBMCs. CDR3 sequence (DNA): TGTGCCAGCAACGGGATGGACCAGGGGGTTCAAGAGACCCAGTACTTC. Translating it yields CASNGMDQGVQETQYF.